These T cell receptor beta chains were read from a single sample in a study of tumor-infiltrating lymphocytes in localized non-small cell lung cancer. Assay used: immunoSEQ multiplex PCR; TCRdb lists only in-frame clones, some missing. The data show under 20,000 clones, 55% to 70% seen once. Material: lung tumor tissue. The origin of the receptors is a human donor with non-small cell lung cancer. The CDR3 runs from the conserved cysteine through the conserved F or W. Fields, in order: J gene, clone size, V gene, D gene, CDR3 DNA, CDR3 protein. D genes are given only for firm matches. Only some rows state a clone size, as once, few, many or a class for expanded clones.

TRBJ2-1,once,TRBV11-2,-,TGTGCCAGCAGCCGACCCACGACGGGGGAGCAGTTCTTC,CASSRPTTGEQFF
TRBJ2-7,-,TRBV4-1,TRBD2,TGCGCCAGCAGCCAAGATCAGCCTAGCGGTAGCTCCTACGAGCAGTACTTC,CASSQDQPSGSSYEQYF
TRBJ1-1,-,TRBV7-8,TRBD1,TGTGCCAGCAGTTACAGGGACAGCCCTGTCAAGATGAACACTGAAGCTTTCTTT,CASSYRDSPVKMNTEAFF
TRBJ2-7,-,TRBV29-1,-,TGCAGCGCCCTCGGTTTGACAGACTCCTACGAGCAGTACTTC,CSALGLTDSYEQYF
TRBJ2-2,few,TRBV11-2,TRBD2,TGTGCCAGCAGCGAACGACTAGCGGGGGAGGGGGAGCTGTTTTTT,CASSERLAGEGELFF
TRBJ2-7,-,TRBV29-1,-,TGCAGCGTTGGGGGCACCCAGACGGCCACCTACGAGCAGTACTTC,CSVGGTQTATYEQYF
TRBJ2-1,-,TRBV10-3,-,TGTGCCATCAGTGAGTTGGGGAAGGACAATGAGCAGTTCTTC,CAISELGKDNEQFF
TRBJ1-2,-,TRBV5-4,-,TGTGCCAGCAGGGACTCGAGGGGAAGCTATGGCTACACCTTC,CASRDSRGSYGYTF
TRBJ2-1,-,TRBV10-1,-,TGCGCCAGCAGTGACCCCATTAGCTCCTACAATGAGCAGTTCTTC,CASSDPISSYNEQFF
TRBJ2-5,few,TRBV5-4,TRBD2,TGTGCCAGCAGCTTGAGCCTAGCGGCACAAGAGACCCAGTACTTC,CASSLSLAAQETQYF
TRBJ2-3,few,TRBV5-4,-,TGTGCCAGCAGCTTTACAGGGCTAGATACGCAGTATTTT,CASSFTGLDTQYF
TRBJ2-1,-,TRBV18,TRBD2,TGTGCCAGCTCACCAAATAGTATAGCGGGCCGCAATGAGCAGTTCTTC,CASSPNSIAGRNEQFF
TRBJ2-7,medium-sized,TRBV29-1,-,TGCAGCGTTCGATCTCCGGGACAAAGAACGGGAGAGCAGTACTTC,CSVRSPGQRTGEQYF
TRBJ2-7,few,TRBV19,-,TGTGCCAGTAGTATAGAGTCCGGTCCCTACGAGCAGTACTTC,CASSIESGPYEQYF
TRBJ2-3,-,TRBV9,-,TGTGCCAGCAGTTTAGGGACAGATACGCAGTATTTT,CASSLGTDTQYF
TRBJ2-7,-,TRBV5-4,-,TGTGCCAGCAGCTACCCCCCCCACGAGCAGTACTTC,CASSYPPHEQYF
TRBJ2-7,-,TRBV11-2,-,TGTGCCAGCAGCTTAGTTGGGTACGAGCAGTACTTC,CASSLVGYEQYF
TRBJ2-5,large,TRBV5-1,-,TGCGCCAGCAGCCAGCAAACAGGGTTCCGGGAGACCCAGTACTTC,CASSQQTGFRETQYF
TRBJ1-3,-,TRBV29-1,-,TGCAGCGTTGACGATCGGGCTGGAAACACCATATATTTT,CSVDDRAGNTIYF
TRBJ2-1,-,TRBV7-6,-,TGTGCCAGCAGCCCAGAGAATGAGCAGTTCTTC,CASSPENEQFF
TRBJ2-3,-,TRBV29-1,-,TGCAGCGTTGAGGCGGTCGAGCGTGATACGCAGTATTTT,CSVEAVERDTQYF
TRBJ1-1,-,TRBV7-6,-,TGTGCCAGCAGCCGTTCTGGGGGGGAAGCTTTCTTT,CASSRSGGEAFF
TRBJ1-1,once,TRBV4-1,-,TGCGCCAGCAGCCAATATCTCCTGAACACTGAAGCTTTCTTT,CASSQYLLNTEAFF
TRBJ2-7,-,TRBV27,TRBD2,TGTGCCAGCAGTTCCGTCGGTAGCGGGGATTCAGGCATCTACGAGCAGTACTTC,CASSSVGSGDSGIYEQYF
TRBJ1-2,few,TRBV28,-,TGTGCCAGCAGTAGGCGGGGCTATGGCTACACCTTC,CASSRRGYGYTF
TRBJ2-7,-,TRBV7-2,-,TGTGCCAGCAGGTATGGAGGGACCTACGAGCAGTACTTC,CASRYGGTYEQYF
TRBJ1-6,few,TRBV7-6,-,TGTGCCAGCAGCTTCTCGGGGTCACCCCTCCACTTT,CASSFSGSPLHF
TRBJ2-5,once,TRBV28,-,TGTGCCAGCAGTGGCACTAACGTTGGGACCCAGTACTTC,CASSGTNVGTQYF
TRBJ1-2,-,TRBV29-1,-,TGCAGCGTGGGTGGCTACACCTTC,CSVGGYTF
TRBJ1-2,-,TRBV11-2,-,TGTGCCAGCAGCTTAAGTACAGTAAACTATGGCTACACCTTC,CASSLSTVNYGYTF
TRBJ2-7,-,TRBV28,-,TGTGCCAGCAGGTCTCCCGGGACGGACTACGAGCAGTACTTC,CASRSPGTDYEQYF
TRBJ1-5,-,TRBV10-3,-,TGTGCCATCAGACAGGAGGGCCCTCATCAGCCCCAGCATTTT,CAIRQEGPHQPQHF
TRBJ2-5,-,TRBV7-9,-,TGTGCCAGCAGCCCGGACAGACAAGAGACCCAGTACTTC,CASSPDRQETQYF
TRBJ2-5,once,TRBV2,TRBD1,TGTGCCAGCAGAGGGGACAGACACCAAGAGACCCAGTACTTC,CASRGDRHQETQYF
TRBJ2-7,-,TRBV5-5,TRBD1,TGTGCCAGCAGCAACCCCAGGGGGCAGACCTACGAGCAGTACTTC,CASSNPRGQTYEQYF
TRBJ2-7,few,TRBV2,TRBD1,TGTGCCGCCCGGGACAGTCACTCCTACGAGCAGTACTTC,CAARDSHSYEQYF
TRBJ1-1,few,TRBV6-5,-,TGTGCCAGCAGTTACGGGGGGGGTGGAATGAACACTGAAGCTTTCTTT,CASSYGGGGMNTEAFF
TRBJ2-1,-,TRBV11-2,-,TGTGCCAGCAGCTCGAGGCATGGAGGGGGGAATGAGCAGTTCTTC,CASSSRHGGGNEQFF
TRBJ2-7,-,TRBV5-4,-,TGTGCCAGCAGCTTAGGCTCTGGGTTTCGTGACGAGCAGTACTTC,CASSLGSGFRDEQYF
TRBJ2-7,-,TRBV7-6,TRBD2,TGTGCCAGCAGCTTAGCGCCTAGCGGGAGTACCTACGAGCAGTACTTC,CASSLAPSGSTYEQYF
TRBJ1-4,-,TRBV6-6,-,TGTGCCAGCAGTGGGGGGGCGTCTGAAAAACTGTTTTTT,CASSGGASEKLFF
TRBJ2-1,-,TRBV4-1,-,TGCGCCAGCAGCCAAGATCCCGGGGCCCCGAATGAGCAGTTCTTC,CASSQDPGAPNEQFF
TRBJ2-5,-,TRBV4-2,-,TGTGCCAGCAGCCCAGTTGGTAGCAGTCAAGAGACCCAGTACTTC,CASSPVGSSQETQYF
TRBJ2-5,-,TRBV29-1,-,TGCAGCGTTACTCCACTAGCCAGAGAGACCCAGTACTTC,CSVTPLARETQYF
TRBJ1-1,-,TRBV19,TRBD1,TGTGCCAGCAATAGGGGACAGGATCGCACTGAAGCTTTCTTT,CASNRGQDRTEAFF